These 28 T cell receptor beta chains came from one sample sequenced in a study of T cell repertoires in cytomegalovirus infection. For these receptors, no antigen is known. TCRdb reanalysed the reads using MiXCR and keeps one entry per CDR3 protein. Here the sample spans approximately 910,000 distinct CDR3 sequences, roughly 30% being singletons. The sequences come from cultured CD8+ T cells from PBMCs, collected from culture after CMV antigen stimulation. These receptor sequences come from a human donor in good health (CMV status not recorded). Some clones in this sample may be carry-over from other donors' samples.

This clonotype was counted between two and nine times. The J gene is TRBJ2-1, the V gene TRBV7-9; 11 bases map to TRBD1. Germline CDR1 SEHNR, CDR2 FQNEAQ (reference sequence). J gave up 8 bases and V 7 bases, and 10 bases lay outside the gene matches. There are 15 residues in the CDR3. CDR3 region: CASMSGTGGLDEQFF. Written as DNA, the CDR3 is TGTGCCAGCATGTCCGGGACAGGGGGATTGGATGAGCAGTTCTTC.

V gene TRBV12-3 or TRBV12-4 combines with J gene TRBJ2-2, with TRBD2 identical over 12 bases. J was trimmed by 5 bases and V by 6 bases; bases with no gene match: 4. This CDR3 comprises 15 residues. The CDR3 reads CASRTSGGRTGELFF. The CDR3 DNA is TGTGCCAGCAGAACTAGCGGGGGGAGGACCGGGGAGCTGTTTTTT.

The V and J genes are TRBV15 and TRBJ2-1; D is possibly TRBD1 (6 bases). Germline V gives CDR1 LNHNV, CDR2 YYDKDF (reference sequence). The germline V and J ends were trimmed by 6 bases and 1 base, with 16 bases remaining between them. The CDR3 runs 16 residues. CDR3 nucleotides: TGTGCCACCAGTTCTGACCGGGACACGTCCTACAATGAGCAGTTCTTC. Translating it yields CATSSDRDTSYNEQFF.

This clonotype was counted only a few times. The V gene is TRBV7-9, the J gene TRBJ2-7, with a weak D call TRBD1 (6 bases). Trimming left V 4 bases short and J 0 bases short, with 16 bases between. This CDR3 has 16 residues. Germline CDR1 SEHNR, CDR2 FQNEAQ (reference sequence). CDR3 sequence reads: CASSWTETLLSYEQYF. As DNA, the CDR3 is TGTGCCAGCAGCTGGACAGAGACGCTCCTCTCCTACGAGCAGTACTTC.

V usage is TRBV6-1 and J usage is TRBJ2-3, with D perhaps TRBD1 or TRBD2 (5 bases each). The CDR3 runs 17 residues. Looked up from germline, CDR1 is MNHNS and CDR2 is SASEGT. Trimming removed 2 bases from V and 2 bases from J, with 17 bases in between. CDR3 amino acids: CASSETSFGAYTDTQYF. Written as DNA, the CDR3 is TGTGCCAGCAGTGAAACCTCCTTCGGGGCTTACACAGATACGCAGTATTTT.

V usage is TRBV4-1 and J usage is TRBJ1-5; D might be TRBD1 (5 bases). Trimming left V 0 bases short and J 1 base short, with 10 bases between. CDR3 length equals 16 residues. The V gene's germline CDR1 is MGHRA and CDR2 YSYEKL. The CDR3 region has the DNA TGCGCCAGCAGCCAAGATCCTGGGGACAGCAATCAGCCCCAGCATTTT. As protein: CASSQDPGDSNQPQHF.

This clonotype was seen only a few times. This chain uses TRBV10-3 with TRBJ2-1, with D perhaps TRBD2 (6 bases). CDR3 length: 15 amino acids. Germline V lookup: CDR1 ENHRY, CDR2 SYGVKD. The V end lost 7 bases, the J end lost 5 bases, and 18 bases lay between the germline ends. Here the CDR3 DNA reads TGTGCCATCACTAGATCCGGGACTGAGAACAATGAGCAGTTCTTC. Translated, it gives CAITRSGTENNEQFF.

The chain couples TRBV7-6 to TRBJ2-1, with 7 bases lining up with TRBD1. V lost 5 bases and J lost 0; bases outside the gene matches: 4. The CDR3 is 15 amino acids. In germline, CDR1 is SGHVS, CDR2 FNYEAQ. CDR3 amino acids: CASSEGQFSYNEQFF. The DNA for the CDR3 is TGTGCCAGCAGCGAGGGACAGTTCTCCTACAATGAGCAGTTCTTC.

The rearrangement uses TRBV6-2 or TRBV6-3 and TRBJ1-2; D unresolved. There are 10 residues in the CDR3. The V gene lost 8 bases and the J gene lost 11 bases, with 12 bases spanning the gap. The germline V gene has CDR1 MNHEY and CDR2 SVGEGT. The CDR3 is CASGPGNYTF. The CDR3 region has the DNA TGTGCCAGCGGTCCGGGGAATTACACCTTC.

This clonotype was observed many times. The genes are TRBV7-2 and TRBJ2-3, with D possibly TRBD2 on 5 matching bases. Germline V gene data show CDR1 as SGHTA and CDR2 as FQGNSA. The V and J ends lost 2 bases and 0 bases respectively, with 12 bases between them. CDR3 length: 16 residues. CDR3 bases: TGTGCCAGCAGCTTAATATCGGGGTATAGCACAGATACGCAGTATTTT. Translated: CASSLISGYSTDTQYF.

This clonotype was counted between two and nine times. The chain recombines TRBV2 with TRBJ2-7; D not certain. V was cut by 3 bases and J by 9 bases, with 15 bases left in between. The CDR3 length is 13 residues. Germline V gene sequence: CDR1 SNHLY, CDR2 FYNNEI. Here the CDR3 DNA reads TGTGCCAGCAGTGAGGGCAGGATAAACGGGCAGTACTTC. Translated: CASSEGRINGQYF.

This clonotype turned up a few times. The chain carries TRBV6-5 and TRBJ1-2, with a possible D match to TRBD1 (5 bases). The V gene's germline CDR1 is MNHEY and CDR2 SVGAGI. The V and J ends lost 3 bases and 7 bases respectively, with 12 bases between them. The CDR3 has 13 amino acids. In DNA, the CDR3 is TGTGCCAGCAGTTATCAGGGTGTGGGTGGCTACACCTTC. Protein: CASSYQGVGGYTF.

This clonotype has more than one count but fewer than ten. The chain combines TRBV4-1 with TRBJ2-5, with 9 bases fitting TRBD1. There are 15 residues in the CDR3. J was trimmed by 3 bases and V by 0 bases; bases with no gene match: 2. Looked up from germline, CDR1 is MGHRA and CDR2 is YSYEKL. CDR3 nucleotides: TGCGCCAGCAGCCAAGAACAGGGGGCTAAAGAGACCCAGTACTTC. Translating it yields CASSQEQGAKETQYF.

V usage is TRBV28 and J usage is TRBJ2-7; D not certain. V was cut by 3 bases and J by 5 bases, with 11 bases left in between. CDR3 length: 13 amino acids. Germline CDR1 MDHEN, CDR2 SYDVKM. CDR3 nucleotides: TGTGCCAGCAGTTTGAGGCTGCCTGACGAGCAGTACGTC. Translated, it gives CASSLRLPDEQYV.

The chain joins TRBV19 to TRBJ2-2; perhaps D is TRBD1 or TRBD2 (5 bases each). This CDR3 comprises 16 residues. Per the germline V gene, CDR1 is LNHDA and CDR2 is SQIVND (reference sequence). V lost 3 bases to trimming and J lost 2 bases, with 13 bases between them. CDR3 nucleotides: TGTGCCAGTAGTATCCGGCAGGGAGATAACACCGGGGAGCTGTTTTTT. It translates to CASSIRQGDNTGELFF.

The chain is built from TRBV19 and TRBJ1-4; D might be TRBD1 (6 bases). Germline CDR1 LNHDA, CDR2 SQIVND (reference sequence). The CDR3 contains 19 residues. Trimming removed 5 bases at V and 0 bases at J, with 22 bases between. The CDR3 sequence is CASSRWGTRDTTTNEKLFF. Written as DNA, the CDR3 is TGTGCCAGTAGTCGTTGGGGGACCCGGGACACAACAACTAATGAAAAACTGTTTTTT.

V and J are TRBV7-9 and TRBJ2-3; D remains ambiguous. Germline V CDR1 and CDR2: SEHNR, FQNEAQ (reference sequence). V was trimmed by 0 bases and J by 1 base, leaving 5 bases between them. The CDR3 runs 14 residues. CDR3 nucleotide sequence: TGTGCCAGCAGCTTAGCTTACGGCACAGATACGCAGTATTTT. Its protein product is CASSLAYGTDTQYF.

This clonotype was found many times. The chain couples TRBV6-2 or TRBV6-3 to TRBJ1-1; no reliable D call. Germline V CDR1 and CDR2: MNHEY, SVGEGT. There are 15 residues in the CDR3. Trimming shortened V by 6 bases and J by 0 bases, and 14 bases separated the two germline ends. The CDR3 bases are TGTGCCAGCAGAGGGTTGCGGGCTATGAACACTGAAGCTTTCTTT. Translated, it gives CASRGLRAMNTEAFF.

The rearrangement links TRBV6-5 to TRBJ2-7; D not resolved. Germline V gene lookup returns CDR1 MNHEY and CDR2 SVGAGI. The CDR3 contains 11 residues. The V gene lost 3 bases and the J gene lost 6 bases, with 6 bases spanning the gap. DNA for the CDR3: TGTGCCAGCAGTTATGGAGTCGAGCAGTACTTC. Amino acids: CASSYGVEQYF.

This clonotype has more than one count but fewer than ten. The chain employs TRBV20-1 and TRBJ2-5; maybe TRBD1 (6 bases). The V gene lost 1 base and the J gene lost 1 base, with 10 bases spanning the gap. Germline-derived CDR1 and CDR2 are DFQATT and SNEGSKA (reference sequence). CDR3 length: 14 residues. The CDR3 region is CSARGGQTQETQYF. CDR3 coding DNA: TGCAGTGCTAGAGGGGGACAAACCCAAGAGACCCAGTACTTC.

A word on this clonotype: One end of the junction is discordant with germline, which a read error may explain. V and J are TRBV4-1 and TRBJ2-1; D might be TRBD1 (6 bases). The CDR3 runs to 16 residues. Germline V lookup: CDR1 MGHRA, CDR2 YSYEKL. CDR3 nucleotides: TGCGCCAGCAGCCAAGATGGGCAGGGGCCCTACAATGAGCTGTTCTTC. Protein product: CASSQDGQGPYNELFF.

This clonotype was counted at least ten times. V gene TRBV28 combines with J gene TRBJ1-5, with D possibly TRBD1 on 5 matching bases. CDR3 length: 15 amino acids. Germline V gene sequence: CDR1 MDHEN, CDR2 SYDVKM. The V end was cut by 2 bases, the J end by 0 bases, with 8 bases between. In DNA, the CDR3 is TGTGCCAGCAGTTTACGGGGGTATAGCAATCAGCCCCAGCATTTT. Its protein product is CASSLRGYSNQPQHF.

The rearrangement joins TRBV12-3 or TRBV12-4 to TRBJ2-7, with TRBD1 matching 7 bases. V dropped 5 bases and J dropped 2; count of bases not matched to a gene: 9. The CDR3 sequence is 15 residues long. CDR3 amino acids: CASSTHRGSPYEQYF. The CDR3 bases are TGTGCCAGCAGTACCCACAGGGGAAGTCCCTACGAGCAGTACTTC.

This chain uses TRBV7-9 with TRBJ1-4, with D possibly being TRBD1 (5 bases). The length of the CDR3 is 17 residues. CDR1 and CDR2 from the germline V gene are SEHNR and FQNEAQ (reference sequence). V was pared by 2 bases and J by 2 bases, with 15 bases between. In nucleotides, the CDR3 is TGTGCCAGCAGCTTAACAGCCGAGGGGCGGACTAATGAAAAACTGTTTTTT. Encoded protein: CASSLTAEGRTNEKLFF.

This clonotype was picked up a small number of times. The CDR3 region is CASMGGDRRSYNEQFF. The CDR3 DNA follows: TGTGCCAGCATGGGAGGGGATAGGCGCTCCTACAATGAGCAGTTCTTC. The chain is built from TRBV2 and TRBJ2-1; 7 positions agree with TRBD2. The CDR3 covers 16 residues. In germline, CDR1 is SNHLY, CDR2 FYNNEI. V shed 7 bases and J 0 bases; nucleotides not matched to a gene: 9.

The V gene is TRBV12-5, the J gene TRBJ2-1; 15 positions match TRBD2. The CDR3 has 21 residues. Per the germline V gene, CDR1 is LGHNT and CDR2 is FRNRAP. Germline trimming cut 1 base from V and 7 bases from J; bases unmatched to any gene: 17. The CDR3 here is CASGLALSVTRTSGGGNEQFF. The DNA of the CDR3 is TGTGCTAGTGGTTTGGCCCTTTCAGTAACGCGGACTAGCGGGGGGGGAAATGAGCAGTTCTTC.

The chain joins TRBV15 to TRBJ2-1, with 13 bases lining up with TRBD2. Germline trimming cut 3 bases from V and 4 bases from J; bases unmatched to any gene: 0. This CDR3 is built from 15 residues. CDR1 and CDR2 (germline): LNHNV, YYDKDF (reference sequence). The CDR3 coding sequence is TGTGCCACCAGCAGGACTAGCGGGGGGTACAATGAGCAGTTCTTC. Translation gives CATSRTSGGYNEQFF.

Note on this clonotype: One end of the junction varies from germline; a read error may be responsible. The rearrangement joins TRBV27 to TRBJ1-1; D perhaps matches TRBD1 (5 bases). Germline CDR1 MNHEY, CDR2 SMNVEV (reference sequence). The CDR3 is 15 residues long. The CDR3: CASSLEGPGTGKQLF. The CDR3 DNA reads TGTGCCAGCAGTTTGGAGGGGCCGGGAACTGGAAAACAACTCTTT.